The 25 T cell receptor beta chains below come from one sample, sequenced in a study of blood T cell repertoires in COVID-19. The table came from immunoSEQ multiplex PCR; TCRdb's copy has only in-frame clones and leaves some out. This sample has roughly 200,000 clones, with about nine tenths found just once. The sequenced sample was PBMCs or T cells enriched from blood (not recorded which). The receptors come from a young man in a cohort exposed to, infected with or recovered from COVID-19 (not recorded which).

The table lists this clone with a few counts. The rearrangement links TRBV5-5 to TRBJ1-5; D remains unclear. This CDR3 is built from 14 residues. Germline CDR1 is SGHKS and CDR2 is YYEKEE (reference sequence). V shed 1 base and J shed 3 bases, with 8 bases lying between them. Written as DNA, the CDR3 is TGTGCCAGCAGCTTGTACCAGTACAATCAGCCCCAGCATTTT. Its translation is CASSLYQYNQPQHF.

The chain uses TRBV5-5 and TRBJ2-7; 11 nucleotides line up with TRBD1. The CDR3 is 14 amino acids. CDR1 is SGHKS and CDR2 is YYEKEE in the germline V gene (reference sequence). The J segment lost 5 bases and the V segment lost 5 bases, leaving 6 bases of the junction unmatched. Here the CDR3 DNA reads TGTGCCAGCAGGGTGGACAGGGGGCATAACGAGCAGTACTTC. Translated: CASRVDRGHNEQYF.

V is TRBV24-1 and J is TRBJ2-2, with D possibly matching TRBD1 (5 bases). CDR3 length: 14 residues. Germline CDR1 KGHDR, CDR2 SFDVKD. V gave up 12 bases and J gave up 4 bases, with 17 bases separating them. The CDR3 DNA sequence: TGTGCCGCCCAGGGCCTCGTGGGCACCGGGGAGCTGTTTTTT. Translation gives CAAQGLVGTGELFF.

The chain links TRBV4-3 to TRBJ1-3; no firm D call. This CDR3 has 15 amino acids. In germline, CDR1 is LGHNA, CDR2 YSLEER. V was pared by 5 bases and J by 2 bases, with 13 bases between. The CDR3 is CASSDEGGTGNTIYF. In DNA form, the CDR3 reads TGCGCCAGCAGCGACGAGGGTGGTACTGGAAACACCATATATTTT.

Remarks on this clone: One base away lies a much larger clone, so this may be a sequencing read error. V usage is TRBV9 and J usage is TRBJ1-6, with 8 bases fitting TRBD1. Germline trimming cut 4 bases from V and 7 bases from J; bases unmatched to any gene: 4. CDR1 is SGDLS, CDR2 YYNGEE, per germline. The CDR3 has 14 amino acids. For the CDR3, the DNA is TGTGCCAGCAGCCCGGGACAGGTGAATTCACCCCTCCACTTT. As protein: CASSPGQVNSPLHF.

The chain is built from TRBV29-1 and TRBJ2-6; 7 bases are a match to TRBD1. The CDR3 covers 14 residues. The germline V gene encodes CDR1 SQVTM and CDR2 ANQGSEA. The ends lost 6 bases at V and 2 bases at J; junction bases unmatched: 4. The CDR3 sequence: CSVRQGTGANVLTF. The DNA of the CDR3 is TGCAGCGTCCGACAGGGAACTGGGGCCAACGTCCTGACTTTC.

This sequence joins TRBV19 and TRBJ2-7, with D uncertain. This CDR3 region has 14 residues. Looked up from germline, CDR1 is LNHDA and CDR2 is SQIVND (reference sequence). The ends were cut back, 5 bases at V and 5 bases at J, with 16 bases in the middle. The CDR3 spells CASSRSASADEQYF. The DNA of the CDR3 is TGTGCCAGTAGTCGATCGGCCTCCGCGGACGAGCAGTACTTC.

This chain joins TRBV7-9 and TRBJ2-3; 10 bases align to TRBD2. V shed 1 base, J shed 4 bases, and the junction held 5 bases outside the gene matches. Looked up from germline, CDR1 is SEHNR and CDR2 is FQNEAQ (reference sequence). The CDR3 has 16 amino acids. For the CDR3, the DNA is TGTGCCAGCAGCTTAGTAGCGGGAGGTCTCGCAGATACGCAGTATTTT. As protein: CASSLVAGGLADTQYF. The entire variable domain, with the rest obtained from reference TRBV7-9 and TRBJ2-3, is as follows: DTGVSQNPRHKITKRGQNVTFRCDPISEHNRLYWYRQTLGQGPEFLTYFQNEAQLEKSRLLSDRFSAERPKGSFSTLEIQRTEQGDSAMYLCASSLVAGGLADTQYFGPGTRLTVL.

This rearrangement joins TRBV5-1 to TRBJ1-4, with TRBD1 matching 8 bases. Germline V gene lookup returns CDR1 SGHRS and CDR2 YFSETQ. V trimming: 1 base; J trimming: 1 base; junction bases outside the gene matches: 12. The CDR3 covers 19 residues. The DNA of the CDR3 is TGCGCCAGCAGCTTGACAGGGGGGTTTACTGGGCGAACTAATGAAAAACTGTTTTTT. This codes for CASSLTGGFTGRTNEKLFF.

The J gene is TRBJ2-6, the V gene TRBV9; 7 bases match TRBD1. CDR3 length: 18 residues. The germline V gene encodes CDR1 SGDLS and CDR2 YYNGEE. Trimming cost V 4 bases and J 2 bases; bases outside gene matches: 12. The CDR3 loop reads CASSIGQAAQAGANVLTF. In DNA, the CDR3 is TGTGCCAGCAGCATCGGACAGGCCGCCCAGGCTGGGGCCAACGTCCTGACTTTC.

The CDR3 DNA is TGTGCCAGCAGCCCTGGGATGGGGGGATCCTACGAGCAGTACTTC. Translation gives CASSPGMGGSYEQYF. The rearrangement uses TRBV13 and TRBJ2-7; tentatively, D is TRBD2 (6 bases). This CDR3 is 15 amino acids long. Germline V lookup: CDR1 PRHDT, CDR2 FYEKMQ (reference sequence). V was pared by 5 bases and J by 1 base, with 15 bases between.

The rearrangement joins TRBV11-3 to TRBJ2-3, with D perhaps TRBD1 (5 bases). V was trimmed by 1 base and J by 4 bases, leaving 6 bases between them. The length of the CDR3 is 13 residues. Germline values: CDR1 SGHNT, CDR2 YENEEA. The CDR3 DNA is TGTGCCAGCAGCTTAGGGGGCGCAGATACGCAGTATTTT. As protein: CASSLGGADTQYF.

This CDR3 reads CASSPGLGTSYEQYF. The CDR3 DNA reads TGTGCCAGCAGCCCAGGACTAGGAACTTCCTACGAGCAGTACTTC. The chain combines TRBV9 with TRBJ2-7, with TRBD2 matching 7 bases. The V segment lost 4 bases and the J segment 1 base; nucleotides outside the gene matches: 8. CDR3 size: 15 residues. Germline CDR1 SGDLS, CDR2 YYNGEE.

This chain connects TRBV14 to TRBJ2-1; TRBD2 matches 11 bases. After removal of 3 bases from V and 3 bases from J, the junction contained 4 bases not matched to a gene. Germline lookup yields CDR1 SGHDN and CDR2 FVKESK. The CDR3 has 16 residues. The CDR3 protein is CASSQDGTSGYNEQFF. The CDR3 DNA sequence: TGTGCCAGCAGCCAGGACGGGACTAGCGGCTACAATGAGCAGTTCTTC.

The CDR3 DNA is TGTGCCACCACCCCTCCCCTGGCGGAGGGAATAATGAGGGAGCAGTTCTTC. Protein: CATTPPLAEGIMREQFF. The chain is built from TRBV3-1 (or the pseudogene TRBV3-2) and TRBJ2-1, with D possibly TRBD2 on 6 matching bases. The CDR3 has 17 residues. Germline V CDR1 and CDR2: LGHDT, YNNKEL (reference sequence). Trimming stripped 10 bases from V and 10 bases from J, with 32 bases between.

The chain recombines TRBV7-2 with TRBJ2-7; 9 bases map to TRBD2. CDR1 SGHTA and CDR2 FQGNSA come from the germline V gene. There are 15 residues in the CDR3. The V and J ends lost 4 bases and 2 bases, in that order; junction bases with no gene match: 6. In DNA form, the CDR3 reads TGTGCCAGCAGCTCAATAGCGGGAGATACCTACGAGCAGTACTTC. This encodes CASSSIAGDTYEQYF.

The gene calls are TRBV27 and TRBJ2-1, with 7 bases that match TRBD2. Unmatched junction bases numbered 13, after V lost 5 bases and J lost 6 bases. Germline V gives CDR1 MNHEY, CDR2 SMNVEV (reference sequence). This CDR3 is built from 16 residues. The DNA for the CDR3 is TGTGCCAGCAGTCCAACGAGGCGGGAGAAGATCAATGAGCAGTTCTTC. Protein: CASSPTRREKINEQFF.

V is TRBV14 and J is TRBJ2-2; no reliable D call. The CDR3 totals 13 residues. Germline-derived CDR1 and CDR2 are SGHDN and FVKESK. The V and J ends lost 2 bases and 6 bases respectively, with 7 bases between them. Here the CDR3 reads CASSQLISGELFF. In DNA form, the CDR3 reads TGTGCCAGCAGCCAACTAATCTCCGGGGAGCTGTTTTTT. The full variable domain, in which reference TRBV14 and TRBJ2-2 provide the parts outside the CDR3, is EAGVTQFPSHSVIEKGQTVTLRCDPISGHDNLYWYRRVMGKEIKFLLHFVKESKQDESGMPNNRFLAERTGGTYSTLKVQPAELEDSGVYFCASSQLISGELFFGEGSRLTVL.

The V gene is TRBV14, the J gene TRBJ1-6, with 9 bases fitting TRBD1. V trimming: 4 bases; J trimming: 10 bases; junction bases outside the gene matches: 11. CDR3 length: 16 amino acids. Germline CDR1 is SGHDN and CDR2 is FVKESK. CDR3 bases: TGTGCCAGCAGCCGTAGAGGGATGGGACAGGGATCACCCCTCCACTTT. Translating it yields CASSRRGMGQGSPLHF.

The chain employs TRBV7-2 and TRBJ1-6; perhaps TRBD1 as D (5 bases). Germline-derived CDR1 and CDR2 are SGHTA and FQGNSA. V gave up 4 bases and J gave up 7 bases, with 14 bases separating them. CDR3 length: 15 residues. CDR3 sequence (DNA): TGTGCCAGCAGCTCGGATGGCAGGGAAAATTCACCCCTCCACTTT. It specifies CASSSDGRENSPLHF.

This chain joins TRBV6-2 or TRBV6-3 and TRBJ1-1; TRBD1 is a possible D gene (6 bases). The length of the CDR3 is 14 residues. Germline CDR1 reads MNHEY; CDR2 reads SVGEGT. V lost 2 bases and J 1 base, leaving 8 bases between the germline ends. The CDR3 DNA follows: TGTGCCAGCAGTTACGGACAGCCGAACACTGAAGCTTTCTTT. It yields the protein CASSYGQPNTEAFF.

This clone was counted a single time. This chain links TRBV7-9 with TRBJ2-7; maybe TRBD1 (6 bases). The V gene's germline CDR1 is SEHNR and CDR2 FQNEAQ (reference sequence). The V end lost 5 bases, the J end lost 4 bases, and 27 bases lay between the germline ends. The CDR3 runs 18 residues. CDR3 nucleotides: TGTGCCAGCAGCCGTATACAGGGTCCGGGAAATGCTAGGTACGAGCAGTACTTC. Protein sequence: CASSRIQGPGNARYEQYF.

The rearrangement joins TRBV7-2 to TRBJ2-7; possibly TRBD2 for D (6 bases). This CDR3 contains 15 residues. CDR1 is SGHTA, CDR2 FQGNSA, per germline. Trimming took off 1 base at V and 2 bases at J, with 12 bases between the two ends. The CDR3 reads CASSLGAGSAYEQYF. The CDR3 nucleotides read TGTGCCAGCAGCTTAGGGGCGGGAAGTGCCTACGAGCAGTACTTC.

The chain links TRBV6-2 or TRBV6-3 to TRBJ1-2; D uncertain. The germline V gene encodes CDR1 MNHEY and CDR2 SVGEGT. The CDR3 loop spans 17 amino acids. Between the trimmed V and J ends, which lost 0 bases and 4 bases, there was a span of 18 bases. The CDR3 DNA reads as TGTGCCAGCAGTTACTCCGCGGGAGGGCCCTCGGGCTATGGCTACACCTTC. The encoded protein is CASSYSAGGPSGYGYTF.

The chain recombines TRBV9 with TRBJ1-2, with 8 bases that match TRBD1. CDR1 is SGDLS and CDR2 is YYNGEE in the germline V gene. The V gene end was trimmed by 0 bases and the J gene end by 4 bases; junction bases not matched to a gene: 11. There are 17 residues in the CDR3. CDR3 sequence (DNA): TGTGCCAGCAGCGTAGCCGACGACAGGGGACGGGGCTATGGCTACACCTTC. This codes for CASSVADDRGRGYGYTF.